These T cell receptor beta chains were read from a single sample in a study of T cells in Graves' hyperthyroidism and ophthalmopathy. TCRdb re-called the multiplex PCR reads with MiXCR, one entry per CDR3 protein. In the table there are almost 600,000 distinct CDR3 sequences, under 60% of which are singletons. Material for sequencing was peripheral blood or thyroid tissue (not recorded which). The receptors shown here come from a woman between 18 and 29 years old with Graves' hyperthyroidism. CDR3s include the opening cysteine and the closing phenylalanine or tryptophan. Each record gives: J gene, D gene, clone size, V gene, CDR3 DNA, CDR3 protein. A D gene is named only where the DNA matches it firmly. Clone size, where shown, is once, few, many, or a class for clones that have expanded.

>TRBJ2-3|TRBD2|-|TRBV20-1
TGCAGTGCTAGCCATGGCCTAGCGGAGTCCACAGATACGCAGTATTTT
CSASHGLAESTDTQYF
>TRBJ2-5|TRBD2|many|TRBV20-1
TGCAGTGCTCATACTGGGTTAGCGGGGGACCAAGAGACCCAGTACTTC
CSAHTGLAGDQETQYF
>TRBJ1-1|TRBD1|many|TRBV6-5
TGTGCCAGCATAACGGAGCAGGGGGCTGGTGAAGCTTTCTTT
CASITEQGAGEAFF
>TRBJ1-2|-|many|TRBV5-1
TGCGCCAGCAGGCCACAGGGTGATTCTAACTATGGCTACACCTTC
CASRPQGDSNYGYTF
>TRBJ1-1|-|many|TRBV11-2
TGTGCCAGCAGCTTAGCCTCGGGGGGCCATACTGAAGCTTTCTTT
CASSLASGGHTEAFF
>TRBJ1-2|-|-|TRBV25-1
TGTGCCAGCAGTGAAGTGGGCCGACGGGATGGCTACACCTTC
CASSEVGRRDGYTF
>TRBJ2-7|-|many|TRBV6-5
TGTGCCAGCAGTGCGTTTTTCGGCTCCTACGAGCAGTACTTC
CASSAFFGSYEQYF
>TRBJ2-6|TRBD1|many|TRBV11-3
TGTGCCAGCAGCTATGGGACAGGGACATCTCTGGCGGCCAACGTCCTGACTTTC
CASSYGTGTSLAANVLTF
>TRBJ2-6|TRBD2|once|TRBV9
TGTGCCAGCAGTATCGGGGGGGCTGGGGCCAACGTCCTGACTTTC
CASSIGGAGANVLTF
>TRBJ2-5|-|-|TRBV7-9
TGTGCCAGCAGCTTATCAGGGGACGAACAGCCCCAGTACTTC
CASSLSGDEQPQYF
>TRBJ1-1|-|-|TRBV6-1
TGTGCCAGCAGTGAAACCCTCATGAACACTGAAGCTTTCTTT
CASSETLMNTEAFF
>TRBJ2-3|-|few|TRBV12-3/TRBV12-4
TGTGCCAGCAGTTTGAACACAGATACGCAGTATTTT
CASSLNTDTQYF
>TRBJ2-2|TRBD2|-|TRBV14
TGTGCCAGCAGGACTAGCGGGAGGAGCGGGGAGCTGTTTTTT
CASRTSGRSGELFF
>TRBJ1-2|-|many|TRBV5-6
TGTGCCAGCAGCCCGGGCAGGGGAAGAGGTGGCTACACCTTC
CASSPGRGRGGYTF
>TRBJ1-5|TRBD1|-|TRBV15
TGTGCCACCAGCAGGGGACAGGGATATAGCAATCAGCCCCAGCATTTT
CATSRGQGYSNQPQHF
>TRBJ2-7|-|many|TRBV13
TGTGCCAGCAGCCGAGGGTCCGGGGAGGTCTACGAGCAGTACTTC
CASSRGSGEVYEQYF
>TRBJ2-3|TRBD2|-|TRBV7-8
TGTGCCAGCAGCTTAGAAAAAGGACTAGCGCCCGGGGGCACAGATACGCAGTATTTT
CASSLEKGLAPGGTDTQYF
>TRBJ2-1|-|-|TRBV15
TGTGCCACCAGCAGGATGGGTGAGCAGTTCTTC
CATSRMGEQFF
>TRBJ2-7|TRBD1|-|TRBV11-1
TGTGCCAGCAGCTTAGAGGACAGGGTTAATGGCTACGAGCAGTACTTC
CASSLEDRVNGYEQYF
>TRBJ2-7|TRBD1|-|TRBV25-1
TGTGCCAGCAGTGACCGGACAGGTTCCTACGAGCAGTACTTC
CASSDRTGSYEQYF
>TRBJ2-5|TRBD2|-|TRBV24-1
TGTGCCACGTCGCAGCAGACGAACACCGGACTAGATGGGACCCAGTACTTC
CATSQQTNTGLDGTQYF
>TRBJ1-1|-|few|TRBV3-1
TGTGCCAGCAGCCAAGATTTTAGGGGGACTGAAGCTTTCTTT
CASSQDFRGTEAFF
>TRBJ2-7|-|many|TRBV7-2
TGTGCCAGCAGCTTATATACAGGGCCCTACGAGCAGTACTTC
CASSLYTGPYEQYF
>TRBJ2-2|-|many|TRBV2
TGTGCCAGCACCCCCCTGGGGATCCACGAGACCGGGGAGCTGTTTTTT
CASTPLGIHETGELFF
>TRBJ1-2|-|-|TRBV11-1
TGTGCCAGCAGCTTGGTTCCAGGGGCAGGGTTGGTTACCTATGGCTACACCTTC
CASSLVPGAGLVTYGYTF
>TRBJ2-1|TRBD1|once|TRBV20-1
TGCAGTGCTAGAGGGGACAGGGTTGCAAACAATGAGCAGTTCTTC
CSARGDRVANNEQFF
>TRBJ2-4|TRBD2|few|TRBV25-1
TGTGCCAGCAGTGAATATCCCCCTAGCGGGCGGGACATTCAGTACTTC
CASSEYPPSGRDIQYF
>TRBJ1-1|TRBD1|-|TRBV24-1
TGTGCCAGCAGCCGCGGGACAGGGGGAGCTTTCTTT
CASSRGTGGAFF
>TRBJ2-3|TRBD1|-|TRBV15
TGTGCCACCAGCAGTCTGACCAGACAGGGGGATACGCAGTATTTT
CATSSLTRQGDTQYF
>TRBJ1-2|TRBD1|many|TRBV24-1
TGTGCCACGAGTGGGGGACAGGGGGCGAACGGCTACACCTTC
CATSGGQGANGYTF
>TRBJ2-5|-|many|TRBV4-1
TGCGCCAGCAGCCATCCCCCTGGGGAGACCCAGTACTTC
CASSHPPGETQYF
>TRBJ2-5|-|many|TRBV7-9
TGTGCCAGCAGCCTAGACCTGAGGATAGAGACCCAGTACTTC
CASSLDLRIETQYF
>TRBJ2-2|TRBD2|few|TRBV4-3
TGCGCCAGCAGCCAAGATGGCCGGCTAGCGGTGAACACCGGGGAGCTGTTTTTT
CASSQDGRLAVNTGELFF
>TRBJ1-1|TRBD1|-|TRBV2
TGTGCCAGCATCTCGGGACAGGGCTCGAAAGCTTTCTTT
CASISGQGSKAFF
>TRBJ2-6|-|-|TRBV15
TGTGCCACCAGCAGAGGAGGTTTGGAAGGGGCCAACGTCCTGACTTTC
CATSRGGLEGANVLTF
>TRBJ1-3|-|few|TRBV6-6
TGTGCCAGCAGATACTTGGACAGCTCTGGAAACACCATATATTTT
CASRYLDSSGNTIYF
>TRBJ2-7|-|many|TRBV7-9
TGTGCCAGCAGTCCTGGGGACCACAGCTACGAGCAGTACTTC
CASSPGDHSYEQYF
>TRBJ2-7|TRBD2|once|TRBV2
TGTGCCAGCACCTTTAGCGGGAGGCTGGATCACGAGCAGTACTTC
CASTFSGRLDHEQYF
>TRBJ1-4|-|many|TRBV27
TGTGCCAGCAGCCCTACGCCAGGGGAGGCGGATGAAAAACTGTTTTTT
CASSPTPGEADEKLFF
>TRBJ1-2|-|-|TRBV6-6
TGTGCCGGAGGAGACGACCGACAGACTAACTATGGCTACACCTTC
CAGGDDRQTNYGYTF
>TRBJ2-6|-|-|TRBV24-1
TGTGCCACCAGTGATTCAGGGGCGAACACTGAAGCTTTC
CATSDSGANTEAF
>TRBJ2-5|TRBD1|-|TRBV7-9
TGTGCCAGCAGCCAAGGAGACAGGGATGTCGGGACCCAGTACTTC
CASSQGDRDVGTQYF
>TRBJ1-1|-|many|TRBV29-1
TGCAGCGTGTTGACTTATTACGGCGGTGGGGACACTGAAGCTTTCTTT
CSVLTYYGGGDTEAFF
>TRBJ1-6|-|many|TRBV20-1
TGCAGTGCGGGGGGGACCTATAATTCACCCCTCCACTTT
CSAGGTYNSPLHF
>TRBJ2-7|-|-|TRBV18
TGTGCCAGCTCACCGAGCCAGATATTCTACGAGCAGTACTTC
CASSPSQIFYEQYF
>TRBJ1-5|TRBD1|-|TRBV20-1
TGCAGTGCGCAACAGGGGGGTAGCAATCAGCCCCAGCATTTT
CSAQQGGSNQPQHF